One sample yielded the 19 T cell receptor beta chains listed below, sequenced in a study of cytomegalovirus exposure and HLA in healthy donors. Both 60 Vbeta primers and 13 Jbeta primers went into the PCR. Clones were read by immunoSEQ multiplex PCR, and TCRdb kept only the in-frame ones, dropping some. The sample contains about 180,000 clones, 75% to 85% of which appear only once. Sequencing input: PBMCs. These receptors came from a woman younger than 45 in good health and CMV-seropositive.

The gene calls are TRBV5-1 and TRBJ2-5; 10 bases fit TRBD1. The last part of the DNA fits TRBJ2-7 better; the J call may be wrong. The CDR3 runs 18 residues. Germline CDR1 and CDR2: SGHRS and YFSETQ. The CDR3 here is CASSSAFPSGTGVYEQYF. In DNA form, the CDR3 reads TGCGCCAGCAGTTCCGCCTTCCCATCCGGGACAGGGGTCTACGAGCAGTACTTC.

The CDR3 reads CASSQDRGMWPLHF. The CDR3 DNA follows: TGCGCCAGCAGCCAAGATCGGGGGATGTGGCCCCTCCACTTT. This rearrangement joins TRBV4-3 to TRBJ1-6; weak D call: TRBD1 (5 bases). The length of the CDR3 is 14 residues. Looked up from germline, CDR1 is LGHNA and CDR2 is YSLEER. V was trimmed by 0 bases and J by 13 bases, leaving 13 bases between them.

V usage is TRBV5-6 and J usage is TRBJ1-6, with D possibly being TRBD1 (6 bases). The CDR3 covers 12 residues. Deletions cut 2 bases from V and 9 bases from J, with 6 bases between. The germline V gene encodes CDR1 SGHDT and CDR2 YYEEEE. The CDR3 reads CASSLGGSPLHF. DNA for the CDR3: TGTGCCAGCAGCTTAGGGGGTTCACCCCTCCACTTT.

This clone was counted between two and nine times. The V and J genes are TRBV27 and TRBJ2-7, with a possible D match to TRBD1 (5 bases). The germline V and J ends were trimmed by 6 bases and 6 bases, with 9 bases remaining between them. The CDR3 has 11 residues. Germline loops: CDR1 MNHEY, CDR2 SMNVEV (reference sequence). The CDR3 reads CASRLRGEQYF. The CDR3 bases are TGTGCCAGCAGACTAAGGGGCGAGCAGTACTTC.

The chain has TRBV10-3 and TRBJ2-2, with 7 nucleotides matching TRBD1. CDR1 and CDR2 from the germline V gene are ENHRY and SYGVKD. This CDR3 comprises 15 residues. The V gene end was trimmed by 6 bases and the J gene end by 2 bases; junction bases not matched to a gene: 6. DNA for the CDR3: TGTGCCATCAGACCCGGGACAGATAACACCGGGGAGCTGTTTTTT. The encoded protein is CAIRPGTDNTGELFF.

This clone was seen a few times. The rearrangement uses TRBV7-8 and TRBJ2-7; 7 bases map to TRBD1. The CDR3 runs 15 residues. Germline V lookup: CDR1 SGHVS, CDR2 FQNEAQ. V trimming: 1 base; J trimming: 0 bases; junction bases outside the gene matches: 3. The CDR3 loop reads CASSLEGTVSYEQYF. CDR3 bases: TGTGCCAGCAGCTTAGAGGGGACAGTCTCCTACGAGCAGTACTTC.

Only a few counts were recorded for this clone. Other DNA sequences in this sample translate to the same CDR3. CDR3 amino acids: CASSQASHLAGATDTQYF. In nucleotides, the CDR3 is TGCGCCAGCAGCCAGGCCTCCCATCTAGCGGGGGCCACAGATACGCAGTATTTT. The rearrangement joins TRBV4-3 to TRBJ2-3, with 10 bases identical to TRBD2. This CDR3 has 18 residues. J lost 2 bases, V lost 3 bases, and 11 bases had no gene match. Germline V gene lookup returns CDR1 LGHNA and CDR2 YSLEER.

This chain uses TRBV7-2 with TRBJ2-7, with 11 bases lining up with TRBD1. Germline V gives CDR1 SGHTA, CDR2 FQGNSA. The CDR3 extends over 14 amino acids. The V and J ends lost 5 bases and 4 bases, in that order; junction bases with no gene match: 4. The CDR3: CASSIGQGAYEQYF. CDR3 in DNA: TGTGCCAGCAGCATTGGACAGGGGGCTTACGAGCAGTACTTC. Combining the CDR3 with reference TRBV7-2 and TRBJ2-7 gives the whole variable domain GAGVSQSPSNKVTEKGKDVELRCDPISGHTALYWYRQSLGQGLEFLIYFQGNSAPDKSGLPSDRFSAERTGGSVSTLTIQRTQQEDSAVYLCASSIGQGAYEQYFGPGTRLTVT.

The chain is built from TRBV5-5 and TRBJ2-7, with D possibly matching TRBD2 (5 bases). The CDR3 has 15 amino acids. Trimming removed 3 bases at V and 0 bases at J, with 13 bases between. CDR1 and CDR2 (germline): SGHKS, YYEKEE (reference sequence). The CDR3 spells CASSWAGGSSYEQYF. The CDR3 nucleotides are TGTGCCAGCAGCTGGGCGGGCGGTAGCTCCTACGAGCAGTACTTC.

The genes are TRBV5-1 and TRBJ1-6; D is unclear. The CDR3 spans 15 residues. With 3 bases removed from V and 5 bases from J, the gap between germline ends came to 12 bases. CDR1 SGHRS and CDR2 YFSETQ come from the germline V gene. CDR3 loop: CASSSNSGHNSPLHF. The CDR3 DNA follows: TGCGCCAGCAGCTCGAACAGTGGCCATAATTCACCCCTCCACTTT. Complete variable domain (other parts from reference TRBV5-1 and TRBJ1-6): KAGVTQTPRYLIKTRGQQVTLSCSPISGHRSVSWYQQTPGQGLQFLFEYFSETQRNKGNFPGRFSGRQFSNSRSEMNVSTLELGDSALYLCASSSNSGHNSPLHFGNGTRLTVT.

The rearrangement joins TRBV7-3 to TRBJ2-7, with 9 bases aligning to TRBD1. The V and J ends lost 5 bases and 12 bases, in that order; junction bases with no gene match: 11. The CDR3 sequence is 13 residues long. Germline assignment: CDR1 SGHTA and CDR2 FQGTGA. The CDR3 DNA follows: TGTGCCAGCAGCCCGGGACAGGGATTGGGTCCGTACTTC. This sequence encodes CASSPGQGLGPYF.

The rearrangement uses TRBV5-6 and TRBJ2-2; D gene ambiguous. Trimming stripped 4 bases from V and 8 bases from J, with 9 bases between. CDR3 length: 12 residues. The germline gives CDR1 SGHDT, CDR2 YYEEEE. This CDR3 reads CASSRPGGELFF. In nucleotides, the CDR3 is TGTGCCAGCAGCAGGCCGGGTGGGGAGCTGTTTTTT.

This clone appeared a few times. This chain uses TRBV4-3 with TRBJ2-5; 7 nucleotides agree with TRBD1. The J call could be wrong; TRBJ2-7 is a better fit for the DNA end. This CDR3 region has 16 residues. Germline V gene sequence: CDR1 LGHNA, CDR2 YSLEER. The CDR3 sequence is CASSPFLDRANYEQYF. The CDR3 nucleotides are TGCGCCAGCAGCCCCTTCCTTGACAGGGCTAACTACGAGCAGTACTTC.

The gene calls are TRBV15 and TRBJ1-5; the D gene is possibly TRBD1 (6 bases). CDR1 LNHNV and CDR2 YYDKDF come from the germline V gene (reference sequence). Between the trimmed V and J ends, which lost 1 base and 1 base, there was a span of 8 bases. The CDR3 runs to 15 residues. The CDR3, as DNA: TGTGCCACCAGCAGAGGAGGGGGAAGCAATCAGCCCCAGCATTTT. Translating it yields CATSRGGGSNQPQHF.

This clone was seen once. The genes are TRBV7-6 and TRBJ2-7, with 8 bases lining up with TRBD1. Germline CDR1 and CDR2: SGHVS and FNYEAQ. The J segment lost 6 bases and the V segment lost 4 bases, leaving 8 bases of the junction unmatched. The CDR3 length is 14 residues. The CDR3 reads CASSSRTGQGEQYF. The DNA for the CDR3 is TGTGCCAGCAGCTCCAGGACAGGGCAAGGCGAGCAGTACTTC.

The V gene is TRBV11-2, the J gene TRBJ2-2; D gene unclear. The CDR3 extends over 16 amino acids. Germline lookup yields CDR1 SGHAT and CDR2 FQNNGV. V was clipped by 5 bases and J by 6 bases, with 19 bases between them. For the CDR3, the DNA is TGTGCCAGCAGCCTGCCTAAAAAGGCTCGGGCCGGGGAGCTGTTTTTT. Protein sequence: CASSLPKKARAGELFF.

The chain combines TRBV11-2 with TRBJ2-1, with 7 bases fitting TRBD2. Germline-derived CDR1 and CDR2 are SGHAT and FQNNGV. Trimming cost V 2 bases and J 12 bases; bases outside gene matches: 10. The CDR3 consists of 14 residues. The CDR3 sequence: CASSLSTGGRGQFF. CDR3 nucleotides: TGTGCCAGCAGCTTATCAACGGGGGGTCGGGGGCAGTTCTTC. The full variable domain, with the rest looked up from reference TRBV11-2 and TRBJ2-1, is EAGVAQSPRYKIIEKRQSVAFWCNPISGHATLYWYQQILGQGPKLLIQFQNNGVVDDSQLPKDRFSAERLKGVDSTLKIQPAKLEDSAVYLCASSLSTGGRGQFFGPGTRLTVL.

The rearrangement uses TRBV7-7 and TRBJ2-1; 9 positions agree with TRBD1. The CDR3 sequence is 14 residues long. The germline V gene has CDR1 SSHAT and CDR2 FNYEAQ (reference sequence). V gave up 5 bases and J gave up 3 bases; unmatched junction bases: 2. CDR3 sequence reads: CASSQGQGYNEQFF. DNA of the CDR3: TGTGCCAGCAGCCAGGGACAGGGCTACAATGAGCAGTTCTTC.

The chain is built from TRBV30 and TRBJ2-4; possibly TRBD1 for D (5 bases). The length of the CDR3 is 14 residues. The germline V gene has CDR1 GTSNPN and CDR2 SVGIG (reference sequence). Trimming removed 6 bases from V and 0 bases from J, with 12 bases in between. CDR3 amino acids: CACATGVAKNIQYF. CDR3 DNA: TGTGCCTGTGCTACAGGAGTAGCCAAAAACATTCAGTACTTC.